Below, 29 T cell receptor beta chains from the same sample are listed, as sequenced in a study of cytomegalovirus exposure and HLA in healthy donors. PCR was performed using 60 Vbeta and 13 Jbeta primers. Assay: immunoSEQ multiplex PCR; the TCRdb copy retains only in-frame clones and omits some. Among some 120,000 clones listed, 81% were seen once. Sequenced sample: PBMCs. The receptors here all came from a man aged 40-55 years in good health and CMV-seronegative.

The CDR3 DNA reads TGTGCCACAAAAATGGGAGGAGGAAACACCATATATTTT. Residues: CATKMGGGNTIYF. The chain carries TRBV15 and TRBJ1-3, with unresolved D. CDR3 size: 13 residues. CDR1 LNHNV and CDR2 YYDKDF come from the germline V gene (reference sequence). The V gene lost 9 bases and the J gene lost 4 bases, with 13 bases spanning the gap.

This clone was recorded only once. The chain couples TRBV5-1 to TRBJ1-1; 9 bases align to TRBD1. There are 15 residues in the CDR3. J gave up 9 bases and V 5 bases, and 14 bases lay outside the gene matches. Germline V lookup: CDR1 SGHRS, CDR2 YFSETQ. The CDR3 DNA sequence: TGCGCCAGCAGAGTTACGGTTGACAGGGGGTTGAAAGCTTTCTTT. This codes for CASRVTVDRGLKAFF.

This clone occurred a few times. This chain connects TRBV5-4 to TRBJ1-2; D is uncertain. Per germline, CDR1 SGHNT and CDR2 YYREEE (reference sequence). V was shortened by 2 bases and J by 3 bases, with 5 bases between the two germline ends. The CDR3 is 12 residues long. The CDR3 here is CASSFGDYGYTF. The CDR3 DNA is TGTGCCAGCAGCTTCGGGGACTATGGCTACACCTTC.

The table lists this clone with a count of one. The chain uses TRBV7-2 and TRBJ2-5; D is perhaps TRBD1 (5 bases). CDR3 length: 13 amino acids. V was clipped by 3 bases and J by 3 bases, with 8 bases between them. The germline CDR1 and CDR2 sequences are SGHTA and FQGNSA. CDR3 region: CASSFNRKETQYF. CDR3 bases: TGTGCCAGCAGCTTTAACAGGAAAGAGACCCAGTACTTC.

V gene TRBV5-1 combines with J gene TRBJ2-1; D not resolved. Germline loops: CDR1 SGHRS, CDR2 YFSETQ. The CDR3 is made up of 13 amino acids. Trimming left V 0 bases short and J 4 bases short, with 5 bases between. The CDR3 coding sequence is TGCGCCAGCAGCTTGGATCAGTACAATGAGCAGTTCTTC. Amino acids: CASSLDQYNEQFF.

The chain employs TRBV5-1 and TRBJ1-4, with TRBD1 matching 9 bases. Unmatched junction bases numbered 6, after V lost 4 bases and J lost 5 bases. The CDR3 covers 15 residues. The germline CDR1 and CDR2 sequences are SGHRS and YFSETQ. DNA of the CDR3: TGCGCCAGCAGCAAACCGGGACAGGGAAATGAAAAACTGTTTTTT. Translated, it gives CASSKPGQGNEKLFF.

The CDR3 DNA is TGTGCCAGCAGTTCACAGGGTTCTGCTGGCTACACCTTC. Translation: CASSSQGSAGYTF. The chain is built from TRBV2 and TRBJ1-2, with TRBD1 as a possible D gene (6 bases). This CDR3 comprises 13 residues. CDR1 is SNHLY and CDR2 is FYNNEI in the germline V gene. Trimming removed 5 bases from V and 7 bases from J, with 14 bases in between.

The chain has TRBV12-2 and TRBJ2-1; the DNA was not used to check the table's D call, TRBD2. TRBV12-2 is a pseudogene locus. This CDR3 is built from 15 residues. The CDR3 nucleotides are TGTGCAAGTCGCGACCCGGGACTGCGGACGAATGAGCAGTTCTTC. Translation: CASRDPGLRTNEQFF.

The chain employs TRBV7-3 and TRBJ2-7; 9 bases are shared with TRBD2. Germline CDR1 reads SGHTA; CDR2 reads FQGTGA. With 2 bases clipped from V and 2 bases from J, the junction kept 4 bases outside the gene matches. This CDR3 region has 15 residues. The CDR3 DNA reads as TGTGCCAGCAGCTTAGAACCTAGCGGGACCTACGAGCAGTACTTC. Amino acids: CASSLEPSGTYEQYF.

The rearrangement uses TRBV14 and TRBJ2-3; D is perhaps TRBD2 (5 bases). CDR3 length: 18 residues. V was cut by 3 bases and J by 0 bases, with 19 bases left in between. Germline CDR1 SGHDN, CDR2 FVKESK. The CDR3 region has the DNA TGTGCCAGCAGCCACCGGGCCACTAGGAGACCCAGCACAGATACGCAGTATTTT. Residues: CASSHRATRRPSTDTQYF.

This chain uses TRBV7-2 with TRBJ2-5; the match to TRBD2 covers 10 bases. This CDR3 spans 15 amino acids. V shed 5 bases, J shed 1 base, and the junction held 4 bases outside the gene matches. Germline-derived CDR1 and CDR2 are SGHTA and FQGNSA. CDR3 loop: CASSPRTSGQETQYF. The CDR3 nucleotides are TGTGCCAGCAGCCCCCGGACTAGCGGCCAAGAGACCCAGTACTTC.

This clone was found once. This rearrangement joins TRBV18 to TRBJ1-1; D unclear. Germline-derived CDR1 and CDR2 are KGHSH and LQKENI. This CDR3 is 15 amino acids long. Between the trimmed V and J ends, which lost 3 bases and 2 bases, there was a span of 13 bases. In nucleotides, the CDR3 is TGTGCCAGCTCACCCACTCATGGAGCAAACACTGAAGCTTTCTTT. Translating gives CASSPTHGANTEAFF.

The V gene is TRBV7-9, the J gene TRBJ2-3, with D possibly being TRBD2 (6 bases). The CDR3 runs to 14 residues. Germline CDR1 and CDR2: SEHNR and FQNEAQ (reference sequence). Between the trimmed V and J ends, which lost 5 bases and 2 bases, there was a span of 11 bases. This chain's CDR3 is CASSPGLFTDTQYF. DNA of the CDR3: TGTGCCAGCAGCCCGGGACTGTTCACAGATACGCAGTATTTT.

V usage is TRBV29-1 and J usage is TRBJ2-2; 7 positions match TRBD1. The junction had 1 base not matched to a gene; V was cut back by 5 bases and J by 1 base. The V gene's germline CDR1 is SQVTM and CDR2 ANQGSEA. The CDR3 contains 13 residues. The DNA of the CDR3 is TGCAGCGTTAGGACAGGGAACACCGGGGAGCTGTTTTTT. Protein sequence: CSVRTGNTGELFF.

The chain couples TRBV5-1 to TRBJ1-1, with 8 bases matching TRBD1. In germline, CDR1 is SGHRS, CDR2 YFSETQ. The CDR3 loop spans 17 amino acids. Trimming removed 0 bases from V and 6 bases from J; junction bases left unmatched: 13. The CDR3 loop reads CASSLAGDRSGGSEAFF. The CDR3 region has the DNA TGCGCCAGCAGCTTGGCCGGGGACAGGTCAGGCGGTTCTGAAGCTTTCTTT. Together with reference TRBV5-1 and TRBJ1-1, the CDR3 gives the full variable domain: KAGVTQTPRYLIKTRGQQVTLSCSPISGHRSVSWYQQTPGQGLQFLFEYFSETQRNKGNFPGRFSGRQFSNSRSEMNVSTLELGDSALYLCASSLAGDRSGGSEAFFGQGTRLTVV.

This clone was counted a single time. The genes are TRBV11-2 and TRBJ1-2, with 7 bases aligning to TRBD1. Germline CDR1 SGHAT, CDR2 FQNNGV. The CDR3 contains 18 residues. V was pared by 5 bases and J by 3 bases, with 18 bases of the junction left unmatched. CDR3 sequence: CASSKRPGGIPAYYGYTF. In DNA form, the CDR3 reads TGTGCCAGCAGCAAAAGGCCAGGGGGTATCCCCGCGTACTATGGCTACACCTTC.

This clone was detected only a few times. The chain recombines TRBV10-3 with TRBJ1-6; TRBD1 matches at 9 bases. The CDR3 is 17 residues long. Germline V gives CDR1 ENHRY, CDR2 SYGVKD. The J segment lost 8 bases and the V segment lost 6 bases, leaving 14 bases of the junction unmatched. The CDR3 loop reads CAISEAPPDRGDSPLHF. The CDR3 nucleotides read TGTGCCATCAGCGAAGCCCCTCCCGACAGGGGGGATTCACCCCTCCACTTT.

The chain recombines TRBV30 with TRBJ2-2, with D unclear. V shed 3 bases and J shed 4 bases, with 12 bases lying between them. Germline assignment: CDR1 GTSNPN and CDR2 SVGIG (reference sequence). The CDR3 loop spans 14 amino acids. CDR3 bases: TGTGCCTGGAGCCTAGAAGTCCCCACCGGGGAGCTGTTTTTT. This sequence encodes CAWSLEVPTGELFF.

The rearrangement joins TRBV10-2 to TRBJ1-1; 7 bases map to TRBD1. After removal of 0 bases from V and 0 bases from J, the junction contained 1 base not matched to a gene. The CDR3 loop spans 15 amino acids. From germline, CDR1 is WSHSY and CDR2 SAAADI. CDR3 sequence (DNA): TGCGCCAGCAGTGAGTCGGGGACAGTGAACACTGAAGCTTTCTTT. It yields the protein CASSESGTVNTEAFF.

This chain connects TRBV5-1 to TRBJ2-5, with 7 positions matching TRBD2. This CDR3 contains 14 residues. Per germline, CDR1 SGHRS and CDR2 YFSETQ. V gave up 0 bases and J gave up 3 bases; unmatched junction bases: 2. This chain's CDR3 is CASSLAGGKETQYF. The CDR3 DNA reads as TGCGCCAGCAGCTTGGCCGGGGGGAAAGAGACCCAGTACTTC.

This sequence joins TRBV6-6 and TRBJ2-1; 8 nucleotides line up with TRBD1. With 8 bases clipped from V and 3 bases from J, the junction kept 9 bases outside the gene matches. Germline CDR1 MNHNY, CDR2 SVGAGI (reference sequence). The CDR3 sequence is 15 residues long. CDR3 in amino acids: CASSMGTGDYNEQFF. The CDR3, as DNA: TGTGCCAGCTCCATGGGGACAGGAGACTACAATGAGCAGTTCTTC.

This chain uses TRBV27 with TRBJ2-1, with TRBD2 matching over 7 bases. Germline lookup yields CDR1 MNHEY and CDR2 SMNVEV (reference sequence). CDR3 length: 14 residues. V dropped 3 bases and J dropped 8; count of bases not matched to a gene: 7. The DNA for the CDR3 is TGTGCCAGCAGTTTTAGTACGGGGGGATATGAGCAGTTCTTC. Protein: CASSFSTGGYEQFF.

The chain couples TRBV6-1 to TRBJ2-6, with 7 bases lining up with TRBD1. V dropped 4 bases and J dropped 1; count of bases not matched to a gene: 1. The germline V gene has CDR1 MNHNS and CDR2 SASEGT. The CDR3 has 15 amino acids. DNA of the CDR3: TGTGCCAGCAGTGCGACAGGGTCTGGGGCCAACGTCCTGACTTTC. This gives the protein CASSATGSGANVLTF.

The rearrangement links TRBV5-1 to TRBJ2-7, with a possible D match to TRBD2 (5 bases). The CDR3 has 14 residues. Germline assignment: CDR1 SGHRS and CDR2 YFSETQ. Trimming removed 0 bases from V and 5 bases from J, with 12 bases in between. For the CDR3, the DNA is TGCGCCAGCAGCTTGGAGGGAGTGTTTGACGAGCAGTACTTC. Its translation: CASSLEGVFDEQYF. The full variable domain, rest sourced from reference TRBV5-1 and TRBJ2-7, is KAGVTQTPRYLIKTRGQQVTLSCSPISGHRSVSWYQQTPGQGLQFLFEYFSETQRNKGNFPGRFSGRQFSNSRSEMNVSTLELGDSALYLCASSLEGVFDEQYFGPGTRLTVT.

The chain recombines TRBV2 with TRBJ2-7, with D maybe TRBD1 (5 bases). Germline CDR1 and CDR2: SNHLY and FYNNEI. Trimming took 4 bases from V and 3 from J, leaving 7 bases between them. This CDR3 spans 12 amino acids. In DNA, the CDR3 is TGTGCCAGCAGTGGGCAGGGCTACGAGCAGTACTTC. It yields the protein CASSGQGYEQYF.

V gene TRBV19 combines with J gene TRBJ2-5; D may be TRBD1 (6 bases). TRBJ2-7 matches the DNA end more closely, so the J call is doubtful. Germline V gives CDR1 LNHDA, CDR2 SQIVND (reference sequence). The length of the CDR3 is 13 residues. The CDR3 sequence: CASSLDSRYEQYF. DNA of the CDR3: TGTGCCAGTAGTTTGGACAGTCGGTACGAGCAGTACTTC.

The rearrangement links TRBV6-6 to TRBJ2-5, with 7 nucleotides matching TRBD2. Near its end, the DNA agrees better with TRBJ2-7, so the J call may be wrong. The V gene's germline CDR1 is MNHNY and CDR2 SVGAGI (reference sequence). The CDR3 spans 13 residues. The CDR3 DNA reads as TGTGCCAGCTCAGCGGGACCGGAATACGAGCAGTACTTC. Protein sequence: CASSAGPEYEQYF.

This clone was detected only a few times. V and J are TRBV6-5 and TRBJ2-3; D is unclear. Trimming shortened V by 1 base and J by 1 base, and 9 bases separated the two germline ends. From germline, CDR1 is MNHEY and CDR2 SVGAGI. CDR3 length: 15 residues. The CDR3 spells CASSYLGRGTDTQYF. CDR3 DNA sequence: TGTGCCAGCAGTTACTTGGGTCGGGGCACAGATACGCAGTATTTT.

There are a few counts of this clone. The CDR3 DNA is TGTGCCAGCAGCTTAGTTGGGGGAGACAGGGTGAACACTGAAGCTTTCTTT. Amino acid sequence: CASSLVGGDRVNTEAFF. The chain carries TRBV7-9 and TRBJ1-1, with TRBD1 identical over 7 bases. Trimming removed 1 base from V and 0 bases from J; junction bases left unmatched: 8. Germline loops: CDR1 SEHNR, CDR2 FQNEAQ (reference sequence). This CDR3 contains 17 residues.